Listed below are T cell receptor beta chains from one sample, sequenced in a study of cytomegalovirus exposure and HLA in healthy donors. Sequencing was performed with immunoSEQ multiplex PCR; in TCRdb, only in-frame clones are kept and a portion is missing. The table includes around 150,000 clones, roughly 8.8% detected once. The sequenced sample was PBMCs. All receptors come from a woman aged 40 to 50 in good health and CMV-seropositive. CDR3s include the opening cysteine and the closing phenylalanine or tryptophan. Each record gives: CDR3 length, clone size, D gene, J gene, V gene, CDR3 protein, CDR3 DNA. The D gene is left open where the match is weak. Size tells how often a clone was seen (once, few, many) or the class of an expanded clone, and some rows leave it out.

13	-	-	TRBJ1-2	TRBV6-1	CASSERGSYGYTF	TGTGCCAGCAGTGAAAGGGGAAGCTATGGCTACACCTTC
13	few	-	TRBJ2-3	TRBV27	CASRRSDTDTQYF	TGTGCCAGCAGGCGGTCCGACACAGATACGCAGTATTTT
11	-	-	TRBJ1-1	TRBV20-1	CSVGVEGVAFF	TGCAGTGTAGGGGTAGAAGGGGTAGCTTTCTTT
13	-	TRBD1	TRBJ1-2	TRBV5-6	CASSLQGPRGYTF	TGTGCCAGCAGCTTACAGGGGCCGAGGGGCTACACCTTC
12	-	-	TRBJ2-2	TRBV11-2	CATSFGPGELFF	TGTGCCACCTCCTTTGGGCCCGGGGAGCTGTTTTTT
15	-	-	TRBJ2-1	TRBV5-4	CASSPGGTLYNEQFF	TGTGCCAGCAGCCCGGGGGGCACTTTATACAATGAGCAGTTCTTC
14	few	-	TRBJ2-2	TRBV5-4	CASRVDSNTGELFF	TGTGCCAGCAGGGTTGACTCGAACACCGGGGAGCTGTTTTTT
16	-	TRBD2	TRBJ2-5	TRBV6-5	CASSYNPGLAGETQYF	TGTGCCAGCAGTTATAACCCGGGACTAGCGGGAGAGACCCAGTACTTC
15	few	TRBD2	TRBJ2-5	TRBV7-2	CASSSGLAGVGTQYF	TGTGCCAGCAGCTCCGGACTAGCGGGCGTGGGGACCCAGTACTTC
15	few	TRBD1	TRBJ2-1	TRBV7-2	CASSTWTGGYNEQFF	TGTGCCAGCAGCACATGGACAGGGGGCTACAATGAGCAGTTCTTC
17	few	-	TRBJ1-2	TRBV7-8	CASSLGETPPTGGGYTF	TGTGCCAGCAGCTTAGGTGAGACACCCCCCACCGGGGGTGGCTACACCTTC
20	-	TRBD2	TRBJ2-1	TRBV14	CASSQDPSGGSPAYYNEQFF	TGTGCCAGCAGCCAAGATCCGAGCGGGGGGTCACCCGCCTACTACAATGAGCAGTTCTTC
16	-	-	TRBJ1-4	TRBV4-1	CASSQDREVTAEKLFF	TGCGCCAGCAGCCAAGATAGAGAAGTGACAGCGGAAAAACTGTTTTTT
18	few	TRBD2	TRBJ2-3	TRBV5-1	CASSSSGLAGIFTDTQYF	TGCGCCAGCAGCTCTTCGGGACTAGCGGGGATTTTCACAGATACGCAGTATTTT
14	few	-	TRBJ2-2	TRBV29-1	CSVDRSGVSGELFF	TGCAGCGTTGATCGCTCAGGGGTTAGCGGGGAGCTGTTTTTT
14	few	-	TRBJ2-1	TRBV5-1	CASSSGQSYNEQFF	TGCGCCAGCAGCTCGGGACAAAGCTACAATGAGCAGTTCTTC
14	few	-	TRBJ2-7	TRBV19	CASSIWGGPYEQYF	TGTGCCAGTAGTATATGGGGCGGCCCCTACGAGCAGTACTTC
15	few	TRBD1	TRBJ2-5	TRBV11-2	CASSANTGVRETQYF	TGTGCCAGCAGCGCGAACACAGGGGTTCGAGAGACCCAGTACTTC
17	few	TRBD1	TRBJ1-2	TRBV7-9	CASSMYGQGTINYGYTF	TGTGCCAGCAGCATGTACGGACAGGGGACTATAAACTATGGCTACACCTTC
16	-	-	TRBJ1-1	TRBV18	CASSSPAGTGGTEAFF	TGTGCCAGCTCATCCCCAGCCGGGACCGGGGGCACTGAAGCTTTCTTT
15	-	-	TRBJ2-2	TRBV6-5	CASSYSHLNTGELFF	TGTGCCAGCAGTTACTCCCACTTAAACACCGGGGAGCTGTTTTTT
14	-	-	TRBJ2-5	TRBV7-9	CASGGAQQQETQYF	TGTGCCAGCGGGGGGGCCCAGCAGCAAGAGACCCAGTACTTC
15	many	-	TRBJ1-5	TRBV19	CASSLGRSSNQPQHF	TGTGCCAGTAGTTTGGGGCGTAGTAGCAATCAGCCCCAGCATTTT
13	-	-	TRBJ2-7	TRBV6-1	CASSEYQVDEKYF	TGTGCCAGCAGTGAATACCAGGTAGACGAGAAGTACTTT
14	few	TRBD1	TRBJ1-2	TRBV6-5	CASSYSEGAYGYTF	TGTGCCAGCAGTTACTCCGAGGGGGCCTATGGCTACACCTTC
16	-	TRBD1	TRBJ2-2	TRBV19	CASSSRQGVGTGELFF	TGTGCCAGTAGTTCCCGACAGGGAGTGGGCACCGGGGAGCTGTTTTTT
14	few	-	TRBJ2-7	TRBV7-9	CASSLFTGRDEQYF	TGTGCCAGCAGCTTATTCACAGGGAGGGACGAGCAGTACTTC
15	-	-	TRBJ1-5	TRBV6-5	CASRAGTPSNQPQHF	TGTGCCAGCAGGGCCGGGACACCAAGCAATCAGCCCCAGCATTTT
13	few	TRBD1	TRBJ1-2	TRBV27	CASRRGQNYGYTF	TGTGCCAGCAGGCGGGGACAGAACTATGGCTACACCTTC
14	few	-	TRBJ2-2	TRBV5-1	CASSFGGTGGELFF	TGCGCCAGCAGCTTTGGGGGGACCGGCGGGGAGCTGTTTTTT
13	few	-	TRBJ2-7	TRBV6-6	CASSTDRSYEQYF	TGTGCCAGCAGCACCGACAGATCCTACGAGCAGTACTTC
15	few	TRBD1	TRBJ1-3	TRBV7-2	CASSRDRGAGNTIYF	TGTGCCAGCAGCCGGGACAGGGGAGCTGGAAACACCATATATTTT
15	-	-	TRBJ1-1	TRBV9	CASSPRGAPDTEAFF	TGTGCCAGCAGCCCCCGGGGAGCACCGGACACTGAAGCTTTCTTT
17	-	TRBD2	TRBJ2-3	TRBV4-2	CASTGLAGGTSTDTQYF	TGTGCCAGCACGGGACTAGCGGGGGGGACTAGCACAGATACGCAGTATTTT
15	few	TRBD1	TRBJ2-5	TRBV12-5	CASGPGQTFQETQYF	TGTGCTAGTGGCCCGGGACAGACTTTCCAAGAGACCCAGTACTTC
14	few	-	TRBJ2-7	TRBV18	CASSPQQGSYEQYF	TGTGCCAGCTCACCCCAGCAGGGTTCCTACGAGCAGTACTTC
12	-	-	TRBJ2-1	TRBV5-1	CASSLGANEQFF	TGCGCCAGCAGCTTGGGAGCAAATGAGCAGTTCTTC
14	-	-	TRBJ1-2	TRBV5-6	CASSLAWGGNSYTF	TGTGCCAGCAGCTTGGCGTGGGGAGGGAATAGCTACACCTTC
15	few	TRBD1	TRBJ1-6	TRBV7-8	CASSLRDSYNSPLHF	TGTGCCAGCAGCTTGAGGGACAGCTATAATTCACCCCTCCACTTT
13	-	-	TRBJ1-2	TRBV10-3	CAISERGAYGYTF	TGTGCCATCAGTGAGCGGGGGGCCTATGGCTACACCTTC
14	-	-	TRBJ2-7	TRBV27	CASSFGGRAGEQYF	TGTGCCAGCAGTTTCGGAGGTCGGGCTGGAGAGCAGTACTTC